One T cell receptor beta chain is described in this entry. The target antigen is unknown. V was shortened by 2 bases and J by 2 bases, with 6 bases between the two germline ends. The CDR3 contains 13 residues. Per the germline V gene, CDR1 is LGHNT and CDR2 is FRNRAP. As for time point: persistent/refractory GD, antithyroid drugs over 5 years with positive TRAb. Extracted RNA from PBMCs served as the source of the TCR library. American Thyroid Association guidelines were used to diagnose Graves' disease. Construction of TCR beta libraries relied on iRepertoire HTBI primers and on Arm-PCR targeting CDR3 regions. TCRdb reprocessed the multiplex PCR reads via MiXCR and lists one record per CDR3 protein. The sample has about 460,000 distinct CDR3 sequences; roughly 23% are singletons. The data were obtained in a study of regulatory T cells in long-lasting Graves disease. Study conclusions and caveats: Relative to newly diagnosed Graves' patients, persistent ones had lower TCR diversity.

The material sequenced was peripheral blood mononuclear cells (PBMCs), taken when the disease was refractory, from a patient treated with antithyroid drugs. The J gene is TRBJ1-1, the V gene TRBV12-5; D gene ambiguous. This TCR was sampled from a female donor with Graves disease. For the CDR3, the DNA is TGTGCTAGTGGTTTGCAAGGAAACACTGAAGCTTTCTTT. Its protein is CASGLQGNTEAFF.